Described below is a single T cell receptor beta chain sequence and its context. Its antigen is undetermined. This may arise from a read error, as a much more abundant clone is one base away. Breast cancer patients provided tissue from their axillary draining lymph nodes. The CDR3 consists of 13 residues. The germline gives CDR1 DFQATT, CDR2 SNEGSKA (reference sequence). Trimming cost V 3 bases and J 3 bases, with 9 bases left between them. This sample is part of a study of breast tumors, draining lymph nodes, adjacent tissues. Broader study findings: Data fit most tumor T cells coming from lymph node, expanding in tumor.

TCRdb analysed the multiplex PCR reads with MiXCR anew, one entry per CDR3 protein. The sample holds roughly 80,000 distinct CDR3 sequences; roughly a fifth are singletons and the top ten take 2% to 2.5%. The TCR comes from a female donor with breast cancer. Some clones in this sample may be carry-over from other donors' samples. V usage is TRBV20-1 and J usage is TRBJ1-5; D remains ambiguous. The source material was axillary lymph node tissue. The CDR3 sequence is CSASGFSNQPQHF. CDR3 bases: TGCAGTGCTAGCGGGTTCTCCAATCAGCCCCAGCATTTT.